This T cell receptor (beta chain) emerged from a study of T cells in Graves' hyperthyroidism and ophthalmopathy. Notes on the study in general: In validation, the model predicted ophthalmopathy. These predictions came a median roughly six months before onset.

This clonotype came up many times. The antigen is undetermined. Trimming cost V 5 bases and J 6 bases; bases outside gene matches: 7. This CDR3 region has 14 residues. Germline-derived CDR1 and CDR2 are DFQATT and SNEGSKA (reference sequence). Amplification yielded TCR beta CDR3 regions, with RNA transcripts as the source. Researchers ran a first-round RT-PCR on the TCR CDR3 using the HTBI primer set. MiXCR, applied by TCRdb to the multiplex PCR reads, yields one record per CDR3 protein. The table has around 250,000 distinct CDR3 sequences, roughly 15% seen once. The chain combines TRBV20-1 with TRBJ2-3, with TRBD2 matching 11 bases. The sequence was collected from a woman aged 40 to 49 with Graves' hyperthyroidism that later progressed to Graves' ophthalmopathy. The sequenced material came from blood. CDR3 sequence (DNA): TGCAGTGCTTTAACTAGCGGGAGTAAGGATACGCAGTATTTT. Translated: CSALTSGSKDTQYF.